The rows below give T cell receptor beta chains drawn from one sample of a study of CD8 T cells in Susac syndrome. TCRdb independently ran MiXCR on the immunoSEQ multiplex PCR reads; one entry per CDR3 protein. Altogether approximately 180,000 distinct CDR3 sequences are present, around 95% being singletons, with the ten largest covering approximately 0.09%. Sequenced sample: CD4+ T cells from PBMCs. The receptor source for this set is a human donor with multiple sclerosis. The CDR3 runs from the conserved cysteine through the conserved F or W. The D gene is left open where the match is weak.

TRBJ2-1 | TRBV20-1 | 13 | TRBD2 | TGCAGTGCTAGAGGGGGGGGTAATGATGAGCAGTTCTTC | CSARGGGNDEQFF
TRBJ1-2 | TRBV4-3 | 14 | TRBD1 | TGCGCCAGCAGCCATGGGACAGGGGGACTTGGCTACACCTTC | CASSHGTGGLGYTF
TRBJ1-4 | TRBV28 | 12 | NA | TGTGCCAGCAGTCCAGACTATGAAAAACTGTTTTTT | CASSPDYEKLFF
TRBJ2-1 | TRBV9 | 19 | TRBD2 | TGTGCCAGCAGCGTATGGGGCAGCGGGGGGCTGAGCTCCTACAATGAGCAGTTCTTC | CASSVWGSGGLSSYNEQFF
TRBJ1-2 | TRBV18 | 13 | NA | TGTGCCAGCTCAGAAGGGGTCAACTATGGCTACACCTTC | CASSEGVNYGYTF
TRBJ1-2 | TRBV20-1 | 11 | NA | TGCAGTGCTAGCACGGTCTATGGCTACACCTTC | CSASTVYGYTF
TRBJ1-1 | TRBV27 | 13 | TRBD1 | TGTGCCAGCAGGAGACAGGGGAGCGCTGAAGCTTTCTTT | CASRRQGSAEAFF
TRBJ2-6 | TRBV14 | 13 | TRBD1 | TGTGCCAGCAGCGTGGGACAGTCGAACGTCCTGACTTTC | CASSVGQSNVLTF
TRBJ2-1 | TRBV7-2 | 17 | NA | TGTGCCAGCAGTCACCCCGAGTGGGGGGCCAACTGGAATGAGCAGTTCTTC | CASSHPEWGANWNEQFF
TRBJ2-6 | TRBV5-6 | 15 | NA | TGTGCCAGCAGCTTTTGGGGGTCTGGGGCCAACGTCCTGACTTTC | CASSFWGSGANVLTF